The text below deals with one T cell receptor (beta chain). Its antigen is currently not known. Base qualities are not provided; no much larger clone lies one nucleotide away. The immunoSEQ Assay, a bias-controlled multiplex PCR, was used to amplify TCRbeta CDR3 regions from genomic DNA. The study's processing was this. Nucleated cell counts per sample were estimated from amplification of reference gene primers within the assay. To quantify the absolute abundance of each unique TCRbeta CDR3 rearrangement, sequence reads were collapsed and filtered. For each sample, productive Simpson clonality was calculated as the square root of Simpson's diversity index across productive rearrangements. TCRdb retrieved this table from immuneACCESS and kept in-frame rearrangements only. Not all clones are present; in checked studies, unresolved V genes account for under half, and no reason is known for the remainder. From that table come the V and J calls and clone size; the DNA was used to work out D and trimming. The sample has 300,000 to 400,000 clones on record, around 89% of them singletons. 0.95% to 1.1% of the sample belongs to the ten largest clones.

This sample is drawn from a study of blood T cell repertoires in COVID-19 (dated by TCRdb to the early 2020s). For context, the study as a whole: Samples covering the acute and convalescent phases of COVID-19 were provided by collaborators in the United States, Italy and Spain. The prospective study material was composed of cDNA or gDNA derived from T cells, B-cell-depleted T cells, or PBMCs. Subjects who had been exposed to COVID-19, were actively infected with it, or had recovered from it provided the deeply sampled blood TCRbeta repertoires that made up the dataset. The repertoires were made available in a free public database intended to serve as a resource for research on the immune response to SARS-CoV-2. The samples were drawn from two sources: the first 160 participants of the ongoing ImmuneRACE study, and fewer than 1,500 subjects contributed by 6 global collaborators. Nearly every sample came with metadata listing a de-identified subject ID, COVID-19 status, age in years and sex. Where HLA class I and class II types were available, the types were taken from metadata supplied by the sample provider, not from assay-based typing.

The germline V end is reduced by 6 bases and the J end by 11 bases; junction bases left unmatched: 6. In the germline V gene (reference sequence), CDR1 corresponds to DFQATT and CDR2 to SNEGSKA. There are 11 amino acids in the CDR3, from cysteine to phenylalanine inclusive. Solely the CDR3 DNA is kept, with 33 bases framed from the first base. Paper-wide results and their limitations: Clinical and demographic metadata were provided uncurated, with the amount varying by source and participant.

Participants in the prospective study were aged 18 to 89 years, lived in 20 to 30 United States geographic areas, and enrolled through a virtual design. Cohort assignment in the prospective study relied on participant-reported clinical history from a screening survey and a study questionnaire. Recovered participants in ImmuneRACE Cohort 3 were defined by two consecutive negative NP/OP PCR tests, clearance by a healthcare professional, or resolution of symptoms. In the prospective study, mobile phlebotomists collected whole blood, serum and a nasopharyngeal or oropharyngeal swab from each participant. Prospective study participants could optionally give additional blood draws and questionnaires over an approximately two-month period. Before DNA extraction, prospective study blood samples were shipped either frozen or at room temperature.

Material for sequencing was PBMCs or T cells enriched from blood (not recorded which). This chain joins TRBV20-1 to TRBJ2-2; the central 7 bases match TRBD1. The sequence was collected from a man between 18 and 35 years old who had recovered from COVID-19. The CDR3 protein: CSANTGVELFF. The DNA reads as follows: TGCAGTGCGAACACAGGGGTCGAGCTGTTTTTT.